Listed below are T cell receptor beta chains from one sample, sequenced in a study of blood T cell repertoires in COVID-19. Using immunoSEQ multiplex PCR, the repertoire was profiled, and TCRdb retains in-frame clones only, with some absent. The sample yields 210,000 or so clones, around four fifths seen once. Material: peripheral blood. The source of these receptors is a woman in her sixties or seventies with active or convalescent COVID-19. Each CDR3 is given with its conserved first and last residue. A D gene is named only where the DNA matches it firmly. Clone size appears in some rows only: once, few, many, or a class for an expanded clone.

>few|TRBJ1-6|NA|13|TRBV25-1
CASRGLSNSPLHF
TGTGCCAGCAGGGGACTGTCTAATTCACCCCTCCACTTT
>NA|TRBJ2-3|NA|14|TRBV11-2
CASSPLASTDTQYF
TGTGCCAGCAGCCCCCTGGCAAGCACAGATACGCAGTATTTT
>NA|TRBJ2-7|NA|14|TRBV19
CASSRRLTGREQYF
TGTGCCAGTAGTCGCCGGCTGACAGGCCGAGAGCAGTACTTC
>NA|TRBJ2-7|TRBD2|16|TRBV18
CASSPRGSGSGYEQYF
TGTGCCAGCTCACCCCGGGGGAGCGGGAGTGGCTACGAGCAGTACTTC
>NA|TRBJ2-1|TRBD1|15|TRBV30
CAWSSERGLYNEQFF
TGTGCCTGGAGTTCCGAAAGGGGGCTGTACAATGAGCAGTTCTTC
>NA|TRBJ2-5|TRBD2|13|TRBV2
CASSGGRTQAQYF
TGTGCCAGCTCTGGCGGGAGAACCCAGGCCCAGTACTTC
>NA|TRBJ2-1|TRBD2|14|TRBV2
CASSPTSGSSEQFF
TGTGCCAGCAGTCCGACTAGCGGGAGTTCGGAGCAGTTCTTC
>NA|TRBJ2-3|TRBD2|17|TRBV5-1
CASRALAGGGKTDTQYF
TGCGCCAGCAGGGCACTAGCGGGAGGAGGCAAAACAGATACGCAGTATTTT
>NA|TRBJ1-5|NA|14|TRBV21-1
CASLLGQGGQPQHF
TGTGCCAGCCTTCTCGGACAGGGAGGTCAGCCCCAGCATTTT
>NA|TRBJ1-3|NA|16|TRBV2
CASTLTGARSGNTIYF
TGTGCCAGCACCCTCACGGGAGCCCGCTCTGGAAACACCATATATTTT
>NA|TRBJ2-1|NA|13|TRBV4-1
CASSQPLGSEQFF
TGCGCCAGCAGCCAACCTCTAGGGAGTGAGCAGTTCTTC
>few|TRBJ1-1|NA|15|TRBV7-9
CASSLSMRGRVEAFF
TGTGCCAGCAGCTTATCTATGAGAGGGCGCGTTGAAGCTTTCTTT
>NA|TRBJ2-1|NA|16|TRBV3-1/TRBV3-2
CASSQQADSSYNEQFF
TGTGCCAGCAGCCAGCAAGCGGATAGCTCCTACAATGAGCAGTTCTTC
>NA|TRBJ1-1|NA|16|TRBV30
CAWSSVGGVLNTEAFF
TGTGCCTGGAGTTCGGTTGGAGGTGTTCTGAACACTGAAGCTTTCTTT
>NA|TRBJ2-5|TRBD2|16|TRBV4-1
CASSLRVAGGKETQYF
TGCGCCAGCAGCCTCAGGGTAGCGGGAGGGAAAGAGACCCAGTACTTC
>many|TRBJ1-1|NA|16|TRBV18
CASSPPISAGNTEAFF
TGTGCCAGCTCACCACCGATTTCTGCGGGGAACACTGAAGCTTTCTTT
>NA|TRBJ2-5|NA|13|TRBV5-1
CASSVFVQETQYF
TGCGCCAGCAGCGTCTTCGTCCAAGAGACCCAGTACTTC
>NA|TRBJ2-3|NA|14|TRBV5-5
CASSFSGNGDTQYF
TGTGCCAGCAGCTTCTCCGGGAACGGAGATACGCAGTATTTT
>NA|TRBJ1-4|NA|15|TRBV18
CASSPQQDPNEKLFF
TGTGCCAGCTCACCACAACAGGATCCTAATGAAAAACTGTTTTTT
>NA|TRBJ1-1|NA|15|TRBV9
CASSPLAPMNTEAFF
TGTGCCAGCAGCCCCCTGGCACCCATGAACACTGAAGCTTTCTTT
>NA|TRBJ2-2|NA|16|TRBV5-1
CASSLAASSVPGELFF
TGCGCCAGCAGCTTGGCCGCGTCCTCGGTTCCCGGGGAGCTGTTTTTT
>NA|TRBJ2-6|TRBD2|18|TRBV18
CASSPRLAGGGQVNVLTF
TGTGCCAGCTCACCAAGGCTAGCGGGAGGGGGACAGGTCAACGTCCTGACTTTC
>NA|TRBJ2-6|TRBD1|19|TRBV27
CASSFLGTGGAGGANVLTF
TGTGCCAGCAGTTTTTTGGGGACAGGGGGCGCGGGTGGGGCCAACGTCCTGACTTTC
>NA|TRBJ2-1|NA|13|TRBV14
CASAYLAYNEQFF
TGTGCCAGCGCATACCTAGCCTACAATGAGCAGTTCTTC
>NA|TRBJ1-5|NA|12|TRBV15
CATSRDYQPQHF
TGTGCCACCAGCAGAGACTATCAGCCCCAGCATTTT
>NA|TRBJ1-4|TRBD1|16|TRBV7-8
CASSLAGDRGGEKLFF
TGTGCCAGCAGCTTAGCGGGGGACAGGGGAGGAGAAAAACTGTTTTTT
>NA|TRBJ2-1|NA|12|TRBV3-1/TRBV3-2
CASSQDSHEQFF
TGTGCCAGCAGCCAAGATAGTCATGAGCAGTTCTTC
>NA|TRBJ2-1|TRBD2|14|TRBV29-1
CSVGGSGPHNEQFF
TGCAGCGTTGGAGGTAGCGGGCCACACAATGAGCAGTTCTTC
>NA|TRBJ2-2|TRBD2|14|TRBV29-1
CSVGGTGGTGELFF
TGCAGCGTTGGCGGGACGGGAGGCACCGGGGAGCTGTTTTTT
>NA|TRBJ1-2|TRBD1|12|TRBV12-3/TRBV12-4
CASSSTGDGYTF
TGTGCCAGCAGTTCGACAGGGGATGGCTACACCTTC
>NA|TRBJ2-1|TRBD2|18|TRBV19
CASSIKTSGRAAHNEQFF
TGTGCCAGTAGTATAAAAACTAGCGGGAGGGCTGCCCACAATGAGCAGTTCTTC
>NA|TRBJ2-1|NA|17|TRBV7-3
CASSSSQGGEVVDEQFF
TGTGCCAGCAGCTCCTCACAGGGGGGGGAGGTGGTCGATGAGCAGTTCTTC
>NA|TRBJ1-4|NA|15|TRBV5-8
CASSPGGSRSEKLFF
TGTGCCAGCAGCCCTGGAGGGTCCAGAAGCGAAAAACTGTTTTTT
>NA|TRBJ2-7|TRBD2|14|TRBV19
CASSSSGTSYEQYF
TGTGCCAGTAGCTCTAGCGGGACCTCCTACGAGCAGTACTTC
>NA|TRBJ2-3|NA|12|TRBV9
CASSPPTDTQYF
TGTGCCAGCAGCCCTCCCACAGATACGCAGTATTTT
>NA|TRBJ1-3|TRBD1|17|TRBV4-1
CASNEVQGAEVGNTIYF
TGCGCCAGCAATGAGGTACAGGGGGCTGAAGTTGGAAACACCATATATTTT
>NA|TRBJ2-1|TRBD1|15|TRBV3-1/TRBV3-2
CASSPTGQANNEQFF
TGTGCCAGCAGCCCAACCGGACAGGCCAACAATGAGCAGTTCTTC
>once|TRBJ2-2|NA|14|TRBV27
CASSLSRNTGELFF
TGTGCCAGCAGTTTATCGAGAAACACCGGGGAGCTGTTTTTT
>NA|TRBJ2-1|NA|19|TRBV3-1/TRBV3-2
CASSQDPSTTQSSYNEQFF
TGTGCCAGCAGCCAAGACCCCAGTACTACTCAGAGCTCCTACAATGAGCAGTTCTTC
>NA|TRBJ1-2|NA|14|TRBV30
CAWSVRLGSNGYTF
TGTGCCTGGAGTGTACGGTTGGGGAGTAATGGCTACACCTTC
>NA|TRBJ2-5|TRBD2|18|TRBV7-2
CASSLGLAGGLLQETQYF
TGTGCCAGCAGCTTAGGACTAGCGGGAGGACTTCTCCAAGAGACCCAGTACTTC
>few|TRBJ1-6|NA|15|TRBV5-1
CASSLGSQGNSPLHF
TGCGCCAGCAGCTTGGGTAGTCAGGGGAATTCACCCCTCCACTTT
>NA|TRBJ1-4|NA|15|TRBV19
CASTARGGPNEKLFF
TGTGCCAGTACCGCCCGGGGGGGGCCTAATGAAAAACTGTTTTTT
>few|TRBJ2-5|TRBD2|15|TRBV5-1
CASSPGTSGRETQYF
TGCGCCAGCAGCCCCGGGACTAGCGGGAGAGAGACCCAGTACTTC
>NA|TRBJ2-5|NA|13|TRBV7-9
CASSPEGQETQYF
TGTGCCAGCAGCCCTGAGGGCCAAGAGACCCAGTACTTC
>NA|TRBJ2-7|NA|17|TRBV19
CASSDPLTASSSYEQYF
TGTGCCAGTAGTGACCCACTGACAGCATCGAGCTCCTACGAGCAGTACTTC